This T cell receptor (beta chain) was identified during a study of T cell responses to AZD1222 COVID-19 vaccine. General study results and limits: The study sampled repertoires only after the peak T cell response.

Data came from immunoSEQ multiplex PCR; TCRdb stores just in-frame clones and leaves some out. There are 110,000 to 150,000 clones in the sample; less than 95% occur only once, and 3.4% lies in the top ten. CDR3 length equals 14 residues. Germline CDR1 is MNHEY and CDR2 is SVGAGI. V lost 7 bases and J 4 bases, leaving 16 bases between the germline ends. About this clone: The antigen is undetermined.

The sequencing used peripheral blood, collected on day 0 of AZD1222 vaccination. This clonotype was sampled from an adult in good health. The rearrangement joins TRBV6-5 to TRBJ1-1; D gene ambiguous. The CDR3 here is CASNPGRGSTEAFF. The CDR3 DNA sequence: TGTGCCAGCAACCCGGGCCGGGGAAGCACTGAAGCTTTCTTT.